A selection of T cell receptor beta chains follows, all from one sample in a study of cytomegalovirus exposure and HLA in healthy donors. The method was immunoSEQ multiplex PCR; TCRdb's version includes in-frame clones alone and lacks a portion of them. The table has 60,000 to 65,000 clones, over 85% seen once. The specimen was PBMCs. Receptors were obtained from a woman aged 18-29 years in good health and CMV-seropositive. Each CDR3 is given with its conserved first and last residue. D genes are given only for firm matches.

D gene: -; V gene: TRBV6-1; J gene: TRBJ2-7; CDR3 protein: CASLLMSSYEQYF
D gene: -; V gene: TRBV30; J gene: TRBJ1-2; CDR3 protein: CAAQQGTNYGYTF
D gene: -; V gene: TRBV15; J gene: TRBJ1-4; CDR3 protein: CATSRDRAGEKLFF
D gene: TRBD2; V gene: TRBV6-5; J gene: TRBJ2-3; CDR3 protein: CASYGERGGRYTQYF
D gene: -; V gene: TRBV28; J gene: TRBJ2-2; CDR3 protein: CASSPTGDYTGELFF
D gene: -; V gene: TRBV2; J gene: TRBJ1-2; CDR3 protein: CASSGSSSYGYTF
D gene: TRBD2; V gene: TRBV19; J gene: TRBJ2-2; CDR3 protein: CASSMVGTSRAGELFF
D gene: -; V gene: TRBV7-3; J gene: TRBJ2-5; CDR3 protein: CASSPQAQKETQYF
D gene: -; V gene: TRBV7-2; J gene: TRBJ1-1; CDR3 protein: CASSLESGSDTEAFF
D gene: -; V gene: TRBV30; J gene: TRBJ2-7; CDR3 protein: CAWTRAPYEQYF
D gene: TRBD1; V gene: TRBV5-1; J gene: TRBJ1-3; CDR3 protein: CASSPEKGAPYF
D gene: -; V gene: TRBV27; J gene: TRBJ2-7; CDR3 protein: CASSSPLALREQYF
D gene: -; V gene: TRBV27; J gene: TRBJ2-7; CDR3 protein: CASRVTLSSYEQYF
D gene: TRBD1; V gene: TRBV10-2; J gene: TRBJ2-7; CDR3 protein: CASSQGARYEQYF
D gene: -; V gene: TRBV28; J gene: TRBJ1-2; CDR3 protein: CASSPVPGYGYTF
D gene: TRBD2; V gene: TRBV14; J gene: TRBJ2-5; CDR3 protein: CASSRLAGNQETQYF
D gene: -; V gene: TRBV4-1; J gene: TRBJ2-7; CDR3 protein: CASSQDGGLGMDEQYF
D gene: TRBD2; V gene: TRBV5-4; J gene: TRBJ2-5; CDR3 protein: CASSRDGGTINSHF
D gene: -; V gene: TRBV28; J gene: TRBJ2-7; CDR3 protein: CATERVEQYF
D gene: -; V gene: TRBV2; J gene: TRBJ2-3; CDR3 protein: CASSERGSPEDTQYF
D gene: -; V gene: TRBV19; J gene: TRBJ1-5; CDR3 protein: CASSIRWAGVHQPQHF
D gene: -; V gene: TRBV4-3; J gene: TRBJ1-1; CDR3 protein: CASSQPPGRSTEAFF
D gene: -; V gene: TRBV18; J gene: TRBJ1-1; CDR3 protein: CASSVTFRGAYTEAFF
D gene: -; V gene: TRBV7-3; J gene: TRBJ1-2; CDR3 protein: CASRPGPGDYGYTF
D gene: -; V gene: TRBV5-8; J gene: TRBJ2-7; CDR3 protein: CASSLGQGGEQYF
D gene: -; V gene: TRBV27; J gene: TRBJ2-7; CDR3 protein: CASSLQGAGEQYF
D gene: TRBD2; V gene: TRBV6-1; J gene: TRBJ2-3; CDR3 protein: CASSVGTSGSADTQYF
D gene: -; V gene: TRBV4-3; J gene: TRBJ2-7; CDR3 protein: CASSQGIAWRTDPSYEQYF
D gene: TRBD1; V gene: TRBV18; J gene: TRBJ1-2; CDR3 protein: CASSPEDRGHGYTF
D gene: TRBD2; V gene: TRBV2; J gene: TRBJ2-1; CDR3 protein: CASSGVSGFDYNEQFF
D gene: TRBD2; V gene: TRBV9; J gene: TRBJ2-1; CDR3 protein: CASSSGLADSYNEQFF
D gene: TRBD2; V gene: TRBV6-1; J gene: TRBJ2-1; CDR3 protein: CASSEARASGNNEQFF
D gene: TRBD1; V gene: TRBV25-1; J gene: TRBJ1-1; CDR3 protein: CASSGAGTGVSEAFF
D gene: TRBD1; V gene: TRBV29-1; J gene: TRBJ2-7; CDR3 protein: CSVAGTGLTEQYF
D gene: TRBD1; V gene: TRBV7-9; J gene: TRBJ1-4; CDR3 protein: CASSSLRQGANEKLFF
D gene: TRBD2; V gene: TRBV15; J gene: TRBJ2-5; CDR3 protein: CATSRVRGGGETQYF
D gene: TRBD1; V gene: TRBV6-1; J gene: TRBJ1-5; CDR3 protein: CASSEGQGRSQPQHF
D gene: TRBD1; V gene: TRBV4-2; J gene: TRBJ1-2; CDR3 protein: CASSQGGSGTGQYYGYTF
D gene: TRBD1; V gene: TRBV18; J gene: TRBJ1-1; CDR3 protein: CASSGTANTEAFF
D gene: TRBD2; V gene: TRBV7-2; J gene: TRBJ2-1; CDR3 protein: CASSFPSHSGGSSYNEQFF
D gene: -; V gene: TRBV5-5; J gene: TRBJ2-3; CDR3 protein: CASSFRRGSRAPDTQYF
D gene: -; V gene: TRBV5-6; J gene: TRBJ1-2; CDR3 protein: CASSIKGDDYGYTF
D gene: -; V gene: TRBV11-2; J gene: TRBJ2-1; CDR3 protein: CASSFPVRGEQFF
D gene: TRBD1; V gene: TRBV5-5; J gene: TRBJ2-7; CDR3 protein: CASSFRQGAYEQYF